Each of the 21 T cell receptor beta chains below was sequenced from the same sample in a study of T cells in Graves' hyperthyroidism and ophthalmopathy. The CDR3 regions of TCR beta were amplified from RNA transcripts. An initial round of RT-PCR targeting the TCR CDR3 relied on the HTBI primer set. TCRdb reprocessed the multiplex PCR reads with MiXCR, giving one entry per CDR3 protein. The sample yields more than 500,000 distinct CDR3 sequences, 16% seen once. Specimen: blood. Receptors originate from a woman aged 25-40 years with Graves' ophthalmopathy.

This clonotype came up a few times. This chain connects TRBV7-8 to TRBJ2-7; perhaps D is TRBD1 or TRBD2 (6 bases each). With 1 base removed from V and 6 bases from J, the gap between germline ends came to 16 bases. In germline, CDR1 is SGHVS, CDR2 FQNEAQ. The CDR3 covers 15 residues. The CDR3 region is CASSLGGGLRGEQYF. CDR3 bases: TGTGCCAGCAGCTTAGGTGGGGGGCTCAGGGGCGAGCAGTACTTC.

For this clonotype: Since no conserved phenylalanine or tryptophan closes the CDR3, a read error is the likely cause. The gene calls are TRBV6-2 or TRBV6-3 and TRBJ2-7; 11 bases agree with TRBD2. The CDR3 loop spans 19 amino acids. V dropped 2 bases and J dropped 2; count of bases not matched to a gene: 14. Germline V gene sequence: CDR1 MNHEY, CDR2 SVGEGT. The CDR3 sequence: CASSYLPDPTSGDPYEQYL. The CDR3 DNA sequence: TGTGCCAGCAGTTACCTTCCCGACCCGACTAGCGGGGACCCCTACGAGCAGTACCTC.

This chain links TRBV28 with TRBJ1-2; possibly TRBD1 for D (6 bases). Looked up from germline, CDR1 is MDHEN and CDR2 is SYDVKM. V lost 1 base to trimming and J lost 4 bases, with 10 bases between them. The CDR3 runs 14 residues. The CDR3 here is CASSLYRVSYGYTF. The CDR3 DNA reads TGTGCCAGCAGTTTATACAGGGTTAGCTATGGCTACACCTTC.

This clonotype was detected many times. The chain is built from TRBV5-1 and TRBJ2-1; 7 bases align to TRBD2. Trimming took 4 bases from V and 7 from J; bases not matched to a gene: 8. The CDR3 is 14 residues long. Germline loops: CDR1 SGHRS, CDR2 YFSETQ. The DNA of the CDR3 is TGCGCCAGCAGCCCTTGGGACGGGGGGAATGAGCAGTTCTTC. Its protein product is CASSPWDGGNEQFF. The full variable domain, its missing parts supplied by reference TRBV5-1 and TRBJ2-1, is KAGVTQTPRYLIKTRGQQVTLSCSPISGHRSVSWYQQTPGQGLQFLFEYFSETQRNKGNFPGRFSGRQFSNSRSEMNVSTLELGDSALYLCASSPWDGGNEQFFGPGTRLTVL.

This clonotype was picked up a small number of times. The chain carries TRBV20-1 and TRBJ1-5; D might be TRBD1 (6 bases). Trimming cost V 3 bases and J 6 bases, with 12 bases left between them. Germline lookup yields CDR1 DFQATT and CDR2 SNEGSKA (reference sequence). This CDR3 spans 13 amino acids. The CDR3 protein is CSAREDSVQPQHF. Here the CDR3 DNA reads TGCAGTGCTAGGGAGGACAGCGTTCAGCCCCAGCATTTT.

This clonotype appeared many times. The chain is built from TRBV30 and TRBJ1-5; no clear D gene. Germline V gene lookup returns CDR1 GTSNPN and CDR2 SVGIG (reference sequence). Trimming removed 2 bases from V and 6 bases from J, with 14 bases in between. The CDR3 covers 14 residues. DNA of the CDR3: TGTGCCTGGAGTCCAACTCGAGGGTCTCAGCCCCAGCATTTT. Amino acids: CAWSPTRGSQPQHF.

In regard to this clonotype: A much more abundant neighbour one base away suggests this may be a read error. The V call is TRBV18, the J call TRBJ2-5, with D unresolved. The CDR3 is 12 amino acids. The germline V gene encodes CDR1 KGHSH and CDR2 LQKENI. The CDR3 loop reads CASSPPLETRYF. The CDR3 nucleotides read TGTGCCAGCTCACCACCTCTGGAGACCCGGTACTTC.

This clonotype was seen repeatedly, ten times or more. The rearrangement links TRBV30 to TRBJ1-1; no definite D call. The CDR3 is made up of 13 amino acids. The V gene lost 2 bases and the J gene lost 7 bases, with 14 bases spanning the gap. The germline gives CDR1 GTSNPN, CDR2 SVGIG (reference sequence). The DNA of the CDR3 is TGTGCCTGGAGTATCGGGCAGACTAGTGAAGCTTTCTTT. Encoded protein: CAWSIGQTSEAFF.

A few counts support this clonotype. This chain joins TRBV19 and TRBJ2-3; D is perhaps TRBD2 (6 bases). The V and J ends lost 5 bases and 2 bases respectively, with 14 bases between them. This CDR3 has 15 amino acids. Germline CDR1 and CDR2: LNHDA and SQIVND (reference sequence). CDR3 residues: CASSFGTQITDTQYF. The CDR3 DNA sequence: TGTGCCAGTAGTTTCGGGACTCAGATCACAGATACGCAGTATTTT.

The V call is TRBV27, the J call TRBJ2-3, with TRBD2 identical over 9 bases. CDR3 length: 16 amino acids. After removal of 6 bases from V and 0 bases from J, the junction contained 7 bases not matched to a gene. Germline V gene sequence: CDR1 MNHEY, CDR2 SMNVEV (reference sequence). For the CDR3, the DNA is TGTGCCAGCAGCTTACTTCTAGCGGGGAGCACAGATACGCAGTATTTT. This encodes CASSLLLAGSTDTQYF.

The V call is TRBV9, the J call TRBJ2-7; the D gene is possibly TRBD2 (5 bases). Trimming stripped 4 bases from V and 11 bases from J, with 19 bases between. The CDR3 extends over 13 amino acids. Germline CDR1 and CDR2: SGDLS and YYNGEE. CDR3 coding DNA: TGTGCCAGCAGCCAATTCTCAACAAGGGAGAAGTACTTC. Translating gives CASSQFSTREKYF.

The chain carries TRBV20-1 and TRBJ2-1; 8 nucleotides match TRBD2. V shed 3 bases, J shed 0 bases, and the junction held 7 bases outside the gene matches. Per germline, CDR1 DFQATT and CDR2 SNEGSKA (reference sequence). The length of the CDR3 is 16 residues. This CDR3 is CSASWVAGPSYNEQFF. The CDR3 DNA follows: TGCAGTGCTAGCTGGGTAGCGGGACCCTCCTACAATGAGCAGTTCTTC.

Comment on this clonotype: This may be a read error: a much more frequent sequence differs by one nucleotide. V usage is TRBV20-1 and J usage is TRBJ2-3, with unresolved D. This CDR3 is built from 13 residues. CDR1 and CDR2 (germline): DFQATT, SNEGSKA (reference sequence). Written as DNA, the CDR3 is TGCGGTGCTAGAGATGGCCGCACAGATACGCAGTATTTT. Amino acid sequence: CGARDGRTDTQYF.

This clonotype was seen repeatedly, ten times or more. The chain combines TRBV7-2 with TRBJ2-3; D call uncertain. The CDR3 sequence is 14 residues long. Germline CDR1 SGHTA, CDR2 FQGNSA. V dropped 5 bases and J dropped 2 bases, with 11 bases sitting between them. The CDR3 region is CASSQWRLTDTQYF. The DNA of the CDR3 is TGTGCCAGCAGCCAATGGCGTCTCACAGATACGCAGTATTTT. Together with reference TRBV7-2 and TRBJ2-3, the CDR3 gives the full variable domain: GAGVSQSPSNKVTEKGKDVELRCDPISGHTALYWYRQSLGQGLEFLIYFQGNSAPDKSGLPSDRFSAERTGGSVSTLTIQRTQQEDSAVYLCASSQWRLTDTQYFGPGTRLTVL.

This clonotype was recorded a few times. The chain employs TRBV27 and TRBJ2-3; D might be TRBD1 (5 bases). The CDR3 has 14 amino acids. Germline V CDR1 and CDR2: MNHEY, SMNVEV (reference sequence). The germline V and J ends were trimmed by 4 bases and 6 bases, with 14 bases remaining between them. The CDR3 region has the DNA TGTGCCAGCAGTTCGCAGATACAGGCGGATACGCAGTATTTT. Translation: CASSSQIQADTQYF.

The table lists this clonotype with a few counts. V usage is TRBV11-3 and J usage is TRBJ2-1; 7 bases are shared with TRBD2. CDR3 length: 16 residues. V lost 2 bases, J lost 1 base, and 5 bases stayed unmatched. The germline CDR1 and CDR2 sequences are SGHNT and YENEEA. The chain's CDR3 is CASSLMGGASYNEQFF. In nucleotides, the CDR3 is TGTGCCAGCAGCTTAATGGGAGGGGCTTCCTACAATGAGCAGTTCTTC.

In its sample, this clonotype was seen a few times. The chain combines TRBV20-1 with TRBJ2-7; D ambiguous. Trimming stripped 1 base from V and 3 bases from J, with 7 bases between. CDR3 length: 12 amino acids. Germline V gene data show CDR1 as DFQATT and CDR2 as SNEGSKA (reference sequence). The CDR3 loop is CSARGPVYEQYF. The CDR3, as DNA: TGCAGTGCTAGAGGTCCAGTCTACGAGCAGTACTTC.

The chain carries TRBV20-1 and TRBJ2-2; 7 positions agree with TRBD2. CDR3 length: 15 residues. In germline, CDR1 is DFQATT, CDR2 SNEGSKA (reference sequence). V shed 0 bases, J shed 6 bases, and the junction held 7 bases outside the gene matches. The CDR3 is CSARDLVGGSGELFF. The CDR3 nucleotides are TGCAGTGCTAGAGATCTTGTGGGAGGGTCCGGGGAGCTGTTTTTT.

This clonotype has ten or more counts. This sequence joins TRBV7-8 and TRBJ2-7, with TRBD2 matching 7 bases. CDR3 length: 17 residues. CDR1 and CDR2 from the germline V gene are SGHVS and FQNEAQ. Unmatched junction bases numbered 9, after V lost 1 base and J lost 0 bases. The CDR3 DNA reads TGTGCCAGCAGCTTAGGACGGCTAGCGGATAGCTCCTACGAGCAGTACTTC. Its protein is CASSLGRLADSSYEQYF.

This clonotype turned up a few times. This chain connects TRBV20-1 to TRBJ2-2; D is uncertain. The V end was cut by 0 bases, the J end by 8 bases, with 16 bases between. CDR1 and CDR2 (germline): DFQATT, SNEGSKA (reference sequence). This CDR3 spans 15 amino acids. In nucleotides, the CDR3 is TGCAGTGCTAGAGATTTAGCAGATGGCGTGGGGGAGCTGTTTTTT. Protein product: CSARDLADGVGELFF.

This chain connects TRBV10-3 to TRBJ1-2; 7 positions match TRBD1. This CDR3 comprises 13 residues. Germline CDR1 and CDR2: ENHRY and SYGVKD. The V segment lost 4 bases and the J segment 4 bases; nucleotides outside the gene matches: 3. CDR3: CAISGTGLYGYTF. CDR3 in DNA: TGTGCCATCAGTGGGACAGGCCTCTATGGCTACACCTTC.